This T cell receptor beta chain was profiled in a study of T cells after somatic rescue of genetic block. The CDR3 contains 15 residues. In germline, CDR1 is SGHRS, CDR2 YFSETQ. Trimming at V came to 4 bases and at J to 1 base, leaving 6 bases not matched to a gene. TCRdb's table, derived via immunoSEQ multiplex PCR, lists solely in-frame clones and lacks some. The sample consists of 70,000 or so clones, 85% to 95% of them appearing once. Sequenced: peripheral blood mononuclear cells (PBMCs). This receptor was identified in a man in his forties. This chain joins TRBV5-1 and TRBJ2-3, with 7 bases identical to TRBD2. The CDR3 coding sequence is TGCGCCAGCAGCCACACGAGCGGGGGCACAGATACGCAGTATTTT. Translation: CASSHTSGGTDTQYF.